This T cell receptor beta chain was obtained from a study of T-cell memory formation after mild COVID-19. Study-level information: TCR clusters showed largely donor specificity.

The sample holds many counts of this clonotype. TCRdb ran MiXCR on the 5' RACE reads and lists one entry per CDR3 protein. This table holds fewer than 650,000 distinct CDR3 sequences, about 20% found once. The CDR3 covers 12 residues. In germline, CDR1 is SNHLY, CDR2 FYNNEI. V was pared by 6 bases and J by 5 bases, with 10 bases between. This chain connects TRBV2 to TRBJ1-2; no clear D. The receptor comes from an adult woman who had mild COVID-19 (a few samples of this study predate the infection). Cell type and time point are not known. Source material: PBMCs or a T cell subset sorted from them (not recorded which). The CDR3 nucleotides are TGTGCCAGCAGCGACGAGGGATATGGCTACACCTTC. It codes for CASSDEGYGYTF.